This is a list of T cell receptor beta chains from one sample in a study of somatic mutations in cytotoxic T cells in rheumatoid arthritis. Using immunoSEQ multiplex PCR, the repertoire was profiled, and TCRdb retains in-frame clones only, with some absent. The data contain approximately 18,000 clones, about 68% of them seen just once; the ten biggest clones take up approximately 5%. Sequences were obtained from CD8+ T cells sorted from blood. All receptors derive from a man between 60 and 70 years old in good health. Both conserved end residues are part of each CDR3. A D gene is named only where the DNA matches it firmly. The size field is filled for only some rows; it gives once, few, many or a size class.

cdr3_nt: TGCGCCAGCAGCTCGGGACAGGGATTGTCACCCCTCCACTTT
cdr3_aa: CASSSGQGLSPLHF
j_call: TRBJ1-6
d_call: TRBD1
clone_size: NA
v_call: TRBV5-1

cdr3_nt: TGTGCCAGCAGCTTTGGGTTTCAGGGAACTAATGAAAAACTGTTTTTT
cdr3_aa: CASSFGFQGTNEKLFF
j_call: TRBJ1-4
d_call: NA
clone_size: NA
v_call: TRBV5-6

cdr3_nt: TGTGCCAGCAGTTATCTGACAGGCGACTACGAGCAGTACTTC
cdr3_aa: CASSYLTGDYEQYF
j_call: TRBJ2-7
d_call: NA
clone_size: NA
v_call: TRBV27

cdr3_nt: TGTGCCAGCAGCTTGTTGTCGCGGGGGGCTGAAACAGATACGCAGTATTTT
cdr3_aa: CASSLLSRGAETDTQYF
j_call: TRBJ2-3
d_call: TRBD2
clone_size: NA
v_call: TRBV5-4

cdr3_nt: TGTGCCAGCAGTGAACCGGTTCAGGGGGGACTAGCCAAAAACATTCAGTACTTC
cdr3_aa: CASSEPVQGGLAKNIQYF
j_call: TRBJ2-4
d_call: NA
clone_size: NA
v_call: TRBV2

cdr3_nt: TGTGCCAGCAGCCCACAGGGGGCTGGAAACACCATATATTTT
cdr3_aa: CASSPQGAGNTIYF
j_call: TRBJ1-3
d_call: TRBD1
clone_size: NA
v_call: TRBV7-2

cdr3_nt: TGTGCCATCAGTGAGCCAACGGGACTAGCGAGCTACGAGCAGTACTTC
cdr3_aa: CAISEPTGLASYEQYF
j_call: TRBJ2-7
d_call: TRBD2
clone_size: NA
v_call: TRBV10-3

cdr3_nt: TGTGCCAGCAGCCAAACCCCGAATAGCGGGCCTAAGTTCTTC
cdr3_aa: CASSQTPNSGPKFF
j_call: TRBJ2-1
d_call: TRBD2
clone_size: NA
v_call: TRBV4-2

cdr3_nt: TGTGCCAGCAGCCCGAAAGGTGGCAGGGGTAGTGGTACGCAGTATTTT
cdr3_aa: CASSPKGGRGSGTQYF
j_call: TRBJ2-3
d_call: NA
clone_size: NA
v_call: TRBV13

cdr3_nt: TGTGCCAGCAGCTTAGTCCGCGGGGGCAGAACTGAAGCTTTCTTT
cdr3_aa: CASSLVRGGRTEAFF
j_call: TRBJ1-1
d_call: NA
clone_size: NA
v_call: TRBV11-3

cdr3_nt: TGTGCCAGCAGTTTATTGTCCAGCGGGAGCACAGATACGCAGTATTTT
cdr3_aa: CASSLLSSGSTDTQYF
j_call: TRBJ2-3
d_call: NA
clone_size: NA
v_call: TRBV27

cdr3_nt: TGCGCCAGCAGCTTACTAACAGATACGCAGTATTTT
cdr3_aa: CASSLLTDTQYF
j_call: TRBJ2-3
d_call: NA
clone_size: NA
v_call: TRBV5-1

cdr3_nt: TGTGCCATCAGTGAGTGGAGCGCAGATACGCAGTATTTT
cdr3_aa: CAISEWSADTQYF
j_call: TRBJ2-3
d_call: NA
clone_size: few
v_call: TRBV10-3

cdr3_nt: TGTGCCAGCAGCTTAGTGCTGGGGCTTCAACAAGAGACCCAGTACTTC
cdr3_aa: CASSLVLGLQQETQYF
j_call: TRBJ2-5
d_call: NA
clone_size: NA
v_call: TRBV7-2

cdr3_nt: TGTGCCAGTAGTAGGGACAGGACCCAAGAGACCCAGTACTTC
cdr3_aa: CASSRDRTQETQYF
j_call: TRBJ2-5
d_call: TRBD1
clone_size: NA
v_call: TRBV19

cdr3_nt: TGTGCCAGCATTGCCGGGACTAGCGGAGGAGAGACCCAGTACTTC
cdr3_aa: CASIAGTSGGETQYF
j_call: TRBJ2-5
d_call: TRBD2
clone_size: NA
v_call: TRBV6-1

cdr3_nt: TGTGCCAGCAGCTTTCCCCTAGCGGGAGGAGGCGAGCAGTACTTC
cdr3_aa: CASSFPLAGGGEQYF
j_call: TRBJ2-7
d_call: TRBD2
clone_size: NA
v_call: TRBV13

cdr3_nt: TGCAGCGTTACTAGCGGGAGAGAATCGGATTACTACGAGCAGTACTTC
cdr3_aa: CSVTSGRESDYYEQYF
j_call: TRBJ2-7
d_call: TRBD2
clone_size: NA
v_call: TRBV29-1

cdr3_nt: TGTGCTAGCAGGTCCAGGGTTGACGAGCAGTACTTC
cdr3_aa: CASRSRVDEQYF
j_call: TRBJ2-7
d_call: NA
clone_size: NA
v_call: TRBV2

cdr3_nt: TGTGCCAGCAGTTTCCTCCCGACTCATTACAATGAGCAGTTCTTC
cdr3_aa: CASSFLPTHYNEQFF
j_call: TRBJ2-1
d_call: NA
clone_size: NA
v_call: TRBV27

cdr3_nt: TGTGCCAGCAGCTCGGCAGAGACAGTGAATGAGCAGTTCTTC
cdr3_aa: CASSSAETVNEQFF
j_call: TRBJ2-1
d_call: NA
clone_size: once
v_call: TRBV5-4

cdr3_nt: TGCGCCAGCAGCCAAGAGGCGGGGGCACTGGGATTCTACGAGCAGTACTTC
cdr3_aa: CASSQEAGALGFYEQYF
j_call: TRBJ2-7
d_call: NA
clone_size: NA
v_call: TRBV4-3

cdr3_nt: TGTGCCAGCAGTTTCCCCAACTGGGAGGGCTCATACAATGAGCAGTTCTTC
cdr3_aa: CASSFPNWEGSYNEQFF
j_call: TRBJ2-1
d_call: TRBD2
clone_size: NA
v_call: TRBV27

cdr3_nt: TGTGCCAGCAGCTCCTACCCGGAGGAGACCCAGTACTTC
cdr3_aa: CASSSYPEETQYF
j_call: TRBJ2-5
d_call: NA
clone_size: few
v_call: TRBV7-9